The clone carrying this T cell receptor (beta chain) was seen a single time. Its target is not known. The sample belongs to a study of T cells and Merkel cell carcinoma outcomes. The study, taken as a whole, reports: In Merkel cell carcinoma, repertoire and T-cell density reportedly predicted outcomes.

Measured with immunoSEQ multiplex PCR; TCRdb has only the in-frame clones, and not every one. The repertoire consists of roughly 15,000 clones, with approximately 92% occurring once and the leading ten covering roughly 2%. Source material: tumor tissue from Merkel cell carcinoma. The sequence was obtained from a human donor with Merkel cell carcinoma.

CDR3 sequence (DNA): TGTGCCAGCAGTTACTGGCTGATCATGAACACTGAAGCTTTCTTT. Translation: CASSYWLIMNTEAFF. J is TRBJ1-1 and V is TRBV6-6; D not certain. V was cut by 1 base and J by 0 bases, with 9 bases left in between. The CDR3 length is 15 residues. Germline V CDR1 and CDR2: MNHNY, SVGAGI (reference sequence).